This TCR beta chain is from a study of early T cells in non-severe SARS-CoV-2 infection. Study outcomes and limitations: Matching results from VDJdb favored anti-spike CD8 responses, leaving private and CD4 specificities undetected.

Per the germline V gene, CDR1 is LGHNA and CDR2 is YSLEER. V lost 1 base and J lost 10, with 5 bases in between. This CDR3 region has 12 residues. Unique molecular identifiers were affixed to single, distinct cDNA molecules. TCRdb reanalysed the 5' RACE reads using MiXCR and keeps one entry per CDR3 protein. The sample holds roughly 20,000 distinct CDR3 sequences, around 3.5% seen once. In this sample, this clonotype turned up a few times. Its matching antigen is unknown. This chain connects TRBV4-3 to TRBJ1-6; D ambiguous. This receptor was obtained from an adult who was a healthcare worker with PCR-confirmed SARS-CoV-2 infection or an uninfected control (not recorded which). Sequences were obtained from whole blood. CDR3 in amino acids: CASSQVGSPLHF. The CDR3 nucleotides are TGCGCCAGCAGCCAAGTGGGCTCACCCCTCCACTTT.